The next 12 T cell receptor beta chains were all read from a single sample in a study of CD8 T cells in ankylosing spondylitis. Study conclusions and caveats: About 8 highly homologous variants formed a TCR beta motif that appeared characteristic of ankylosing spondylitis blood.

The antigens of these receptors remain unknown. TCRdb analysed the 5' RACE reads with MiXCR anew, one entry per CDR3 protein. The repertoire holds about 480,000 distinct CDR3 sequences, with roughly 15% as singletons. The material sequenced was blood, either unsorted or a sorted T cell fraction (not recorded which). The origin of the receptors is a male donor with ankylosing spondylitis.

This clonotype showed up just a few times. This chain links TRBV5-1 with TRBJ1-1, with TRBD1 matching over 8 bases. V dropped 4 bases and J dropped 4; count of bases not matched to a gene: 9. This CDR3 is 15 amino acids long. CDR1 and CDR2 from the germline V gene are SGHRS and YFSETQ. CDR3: CASSGGQVYGTEAFF. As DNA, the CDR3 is TGCGCCAGCAGCGGGGGACAGGTTTACGGCACTGAAGCTTTCTTT.

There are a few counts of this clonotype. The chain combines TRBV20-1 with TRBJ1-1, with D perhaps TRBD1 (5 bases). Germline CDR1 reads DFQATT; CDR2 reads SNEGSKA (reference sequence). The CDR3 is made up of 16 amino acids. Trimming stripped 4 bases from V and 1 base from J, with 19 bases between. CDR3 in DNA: TGCAGTGCTAAAGAGATACGGCGCAGGGCGAACACTGAAGCTTTCTTT. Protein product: CSAKEIRRRANTEAFF.

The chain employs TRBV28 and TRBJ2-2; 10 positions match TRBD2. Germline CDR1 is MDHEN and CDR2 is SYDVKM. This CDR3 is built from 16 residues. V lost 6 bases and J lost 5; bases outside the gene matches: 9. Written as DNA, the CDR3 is TGTGCCAGCAGACTAAGCGGGGGGGCGTTTACCGGGGAGCTGTTTTTT. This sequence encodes CASRLSGGAFTGELFF.

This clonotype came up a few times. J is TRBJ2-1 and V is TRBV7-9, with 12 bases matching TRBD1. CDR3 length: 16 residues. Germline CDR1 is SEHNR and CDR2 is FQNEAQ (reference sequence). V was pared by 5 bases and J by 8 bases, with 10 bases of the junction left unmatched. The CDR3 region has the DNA TGTGCCAGCAGCATAGGGACAGGGGGCTTGTTGGATGAGCAGTTCTTC. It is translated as CASSIGTGGLLDEQFF. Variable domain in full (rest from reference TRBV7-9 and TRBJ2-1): DTGVSQNPRHKITKRGQNVTFRCDPISEHNRLYWYRQTLGQGPEFLTYFQNEAQLEKSRLLSDRFSAERPKGSFSTLEIQRTEQGDSAMYLCASSIGTGGLLDEQFFGPGTRLTVL.

The CDR3 protein is CASSSAGTGNYEQYF. The CDR3 bases are TGTGCCAGCAGCTCCGCCGGGACAGGGAATTACGAGCAGTACTTC. The chain uses TRBV28 and TRBJ2-7; 9 nucleotides match TRBD1. V was clipped by 6 bases and J by 4 bases; unmatched bases: 10. CDR1 is MDHEN, CDR2 SYDVKM, per germline. The CDR3 has 15 residues.

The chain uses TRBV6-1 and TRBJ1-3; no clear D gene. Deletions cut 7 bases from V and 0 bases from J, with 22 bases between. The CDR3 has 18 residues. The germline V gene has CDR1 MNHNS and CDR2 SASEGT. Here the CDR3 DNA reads TGTGCCAGCATCCTGGAACTGTGGAGGGTCAGCTCTGGAAACACCATATATTTT. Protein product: CASILELWRVSSGNTIYF.

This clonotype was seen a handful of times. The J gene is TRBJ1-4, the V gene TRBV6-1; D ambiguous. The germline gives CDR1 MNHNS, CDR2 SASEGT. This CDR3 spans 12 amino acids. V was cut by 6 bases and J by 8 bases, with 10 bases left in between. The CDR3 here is CASSWVEEKLFF. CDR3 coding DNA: TGTGCCAGCAGCTGGGTGGAGGAAAAACTGTTTTTT.

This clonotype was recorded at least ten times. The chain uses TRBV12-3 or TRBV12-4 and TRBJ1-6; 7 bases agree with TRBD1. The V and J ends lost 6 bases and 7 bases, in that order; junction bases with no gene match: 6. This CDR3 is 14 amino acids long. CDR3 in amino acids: CASSLGQANSPLHF. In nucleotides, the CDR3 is TGTGCCAGCAGCCTCGGACAGGCGAATTCACCCCTCCACTTT.

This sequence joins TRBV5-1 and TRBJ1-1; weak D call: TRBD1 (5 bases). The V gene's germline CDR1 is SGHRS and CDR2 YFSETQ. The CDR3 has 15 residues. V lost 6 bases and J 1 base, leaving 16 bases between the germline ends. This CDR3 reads CASTPRGLGNTEAFF. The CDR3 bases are TGCGCCAGCACCCCTCGGGGGTTAGGGAACACTGAAGCTTTCTTT.

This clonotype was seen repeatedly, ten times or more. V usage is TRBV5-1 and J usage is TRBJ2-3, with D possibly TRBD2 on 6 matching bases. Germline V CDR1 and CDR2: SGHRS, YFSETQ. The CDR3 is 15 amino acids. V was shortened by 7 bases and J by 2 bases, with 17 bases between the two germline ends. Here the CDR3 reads CASGPGVQNTDTQYF. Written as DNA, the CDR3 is TGCGCCAGCGGTCCGGGGGTACAAAACACAGATACGCAGTATTTT.

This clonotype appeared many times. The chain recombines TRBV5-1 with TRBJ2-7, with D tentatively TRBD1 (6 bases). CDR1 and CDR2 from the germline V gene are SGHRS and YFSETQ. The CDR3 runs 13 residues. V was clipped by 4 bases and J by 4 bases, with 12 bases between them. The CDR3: CASSVTRGYEQYF. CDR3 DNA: TGCGCCAGCAGCGTTACCAGGGGATACGAGCAGTACTTC.

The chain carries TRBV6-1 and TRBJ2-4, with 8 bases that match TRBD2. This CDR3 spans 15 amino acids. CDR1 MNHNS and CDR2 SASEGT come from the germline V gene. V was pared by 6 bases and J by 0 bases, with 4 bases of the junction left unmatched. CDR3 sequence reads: CASRAGALAKNIQYF. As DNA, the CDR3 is TGTGCCAGCAGAGCGGGGGCACTAGCCAAAAACATTCAGTACTTC.